This is a list of T cell receptor beta chains from one sample in a study of blood T cell repertoires in COVID-19. Sequencing used immunoSEQ multiplex PCR; TCRdb keeps in-frame clones, though not all of them. The sample holds some 530,000 clones, approximately 85% seen once. Sample: peripheral blood. These receptors came from a human donor in a cohort sampled during active COVID-19. CDR3s include the opening cysteine and the closing phenylalanine or tryptophan. The order of the fields is J gene, CDR3 length, clone size, D gene, V gene, CDR3 DNA, CDR3 protein. A D gene is named only where the DNA matches it firmly. Clone sizes are given selectively: once, few, many, or a class where the clone is expanded.

j_gene: TRBJ2-7
len: 16
abundance: many
d_gene: TRBD1
v_gene: TRBV4-1
CDR3nt: TGCGCCAGCAGCCACCTAAGGACAGGGACGTCCTACGAGCAGTACTTC
CDR3aa: CASSHLRTGTSYEQYF

j_gene: TRBJ2-6
len: 16
abundance: once
d_gene: .
v_gene: TRBV15
CDR3nt: TGTGCCACCAGCAGAGAACCAGGGTCCGGGGCCAACGTCCTGACTTTC
CDR3aa: CATSREPGSGANVLTF

j_gene: TRBJ1-5
len: 15
abundance: .
d_gene: .
v_gene: TRBV5-4
CDR3nt: TGTGCCAGCAGCTTGGGTAGGGGGAGCAATCAGCCCCAGCATTTT
CDR3aa: CASSLGRGSNQPQHF

j_gene: TRBJ1-3
len: 15
abundance: .
d_gene: .
v_gene: TRBV19
CDR3nt: TGTGCCAGTAGTAACATTGGGCCCCGGGGAAACACCATATATTTT
CDR3aa: CASSNIGPRGNTIYF

j_gene: TRBJ1-6
len: 15
abundance: few
d_gene: TRBD1
v_gene: TRBV7-9
CDR3nt: TGTGCCAGCAGCCCCCCTGACAGGGATAATTCACCCCTCCACTTT
CDR3aa: CASSPPDRDNSPLHF

j_gene: TRBJ1-4
len: 16
abundance: .
d_gene: .
v_gene: TRBV7-3
CDR3nt: TGTGCCAGCAGCTTAAGTCCCCAGGGTAGCGGAGAGAAACTGTTTTTT
CDR3aa: CASSLSPQGSGEKLFF

j_gene: TRBJ2-5
len: 13
abundance: .
d_gene: .
v_gene: TRBV7-3
CDR3nt: TGTGCCAGCAGCCCCTCCCGGGACACGACCCAGTACTTC
CDR3aa: CASSPSRDTTQYF

j_gene: TRBJ1-5
len: 13
abundance: .
d_gene: TRBD1
v_gene: TRBV29-1
CDR3nt: TGCAGCGTACAGGACAGGGCGGATCAGCCCCAGCATTTT
CDR3aa: CSVQDRADQPQHF

j_gene: TRBJ1-1
len: 15
abundance: .
d_gene: .
v_gene: TRBV19
CDR3nt: TGTGCCAGTAGTGCTCATAGGTTAGCCGGCACTGAAGCTTTCTTT
CDR3aa: CASSAHRLAGTEAFF

j_gene: TRBJ1-3
len: 14
abundance: .
d_gene: .
v_gene: TRBV27
CDR3nt: TGTGCCAGCAGTCTCTCCTTTCCGGGAAACACCATATATTTT
CDR3aa: CASSLSFPGNTIYF

j_gene: TRBJ2-7
len: 18
abundance: .
d_gene: TRBD2
v_gene: TRBV2
CDR3nt: TGTGCCAGCAGTGGGACGGGCCCTAGCGGGAGGCTTTCCTACGAGCAGTACTTC
CDR3aa: CASSGTGPSGRLSYEQYF

j_gene: TRBJ2-1
len: 15
abundance: .
d_gene: TRBD2
v_gene: TRBV24-1
CDR3nt: TGTGCCACCAGTGAAGGACTAGCGGGAGCCAATGAGCAGTTCTTC
CDR3aa: CATSEGLAGANEQFF

j_gene: TRBJ1-2
len: 15
abundance: few
d_gene: TRBD1
v_gene: TRBV18
CDR3nt: TGTGCCAGCTCACCAAATCAGGGGACAGCCTATGGCTACACCTTC
CDR3aa: CASSPNQGTAYGYTF

j_gene: TRBJ1-6
len: 15
abundance: .
d_gene: TRBD1
v_gene: TRBV2
CDR3nt: TGTGCCAGCAGGACAGGGCGGGTAGAGAATTCACCCCTCCACTTT
CDR3aa: CASRTGRVENSPLHF

j_gene: TRBJ1-2
len: 16
abundance: .
d_gene: .
v_gene: TRBV15
CDR3nt: TGTGCCACCAGCAGCGTGACACGCTACCCGTCCTATGGCTACACCTTC
CDR3aa: CATSSVTRYPSYGYTF

j_gene: TRBJ1-2
len: 15
abundance: .
d_gene: .
v_gene: TRBV6-4
CDR3nt: TGTGCCAGCAGTGACTTCCCGGGGGGCTCGGATGGCTACACCTTC
CDR3aa: CASSDFPGGSDGYTF

j_gene: TRBJ2-3
len: 14
abundance: once
d_gene: .
v_gene: TRBV27
CDR3nt: TGTGCCAGCCACCGGGGAAGGAGCACAGATACGCAGTATTTT
CDR3aa: CASHRGRSTDTQYF

j_gene: TRBJ1-3
len: 18
abundance: .
d_gene: .
v_gene: TRBV7-2
CDR3nt: TGTGCCAGCAGCTTATACCCCCCCGAGAGCACGTCTGGAAACACCATATATTTT
CDR3aa: CASSLYPPESTSGNTIYF

j_gene: TRBJ2-7
len: 14
abundance: .
d_gene: .
v_gene: TRBV5-1
CDR3nt: TGCGCCAGCAATCCCGGCGGACTCTCCTACGAGCAGTACTTC
CDR3aa: CASNPGGLSYEQYF

j_gene: TRBJ1-2
len: 14
abundance: few
d_gene: .
v_gene: TRBV19
CDR3nt: TGTGCCAGTAGTATGGACCGACAGGCGTTTGGCTACACCTTC
CDR3aa: CASSMDRQAFGYTF

j_gene: TRBJ1-5
len: 15
abundance: once
d_gene: .
v_gene: TRBV6-5
CDR3nt: TGTGCCAGCAGTTACAGAGCTACTGACAATCAGCCCCAGCATTTT
CDR3aa: CASSYRATDNQPQHF

j_gene: TRBJ1-3
len: 17
abundance: .
d_gene: .
v_gene: TRBV7-9
CDR3nt: TGTGCCAGCAGCTTAGATCTCAGGATAAACTCTGGAAACACCATATATTTT
CDR3aa: CASSLDLRINSGNTIYF

j_gene: TRBJ1-4
len: 19
abundance: .
d_gene: TRBD1
v_gene: TRBV30
CDR3nt: TGTGCCTGGAGTGTACCGGGGGCCGTCGGGGACAGTCTTAATGAAAAACTGTTTTTT
CDR3aa: CAWSVPGAVGDSLNEKLFF

j_gene: TRBJ1-1
len: 15
abundance: once
d_gene: .
v_gene: TRBV7-8
CDR3nt: TGTGCCAGCAGCTTATTACGCGGAGGGGACACTGAAGCTTTCTTT
CDR3aa: CASSLLRGGDTEAFF

j_gene: TRBJ1-5
len: 13
abundance: .
d_gene: TRBD1
v_gene: TRBV19
CDR3nt: TGTGCCAGTAGCATCGACAGGGGTCAGCCCCAGCATTTT
CDR3aa: CASSIDRGQPQHF

j_gene: TRBJ2-7
len: 15
abundance: .
d_gene: TRBD2
v_gene: TRBV5-8
CDR3nt: TGTGCCAGCAGCTTGCGGCGGGAGGGCCTGGGGGAGCAGTACTTC
CDR3aa: CASSLRREGLGEQYF

j_gene: TRBJ1-2
len: 13
abundance: many
d_gene: TRBD1
v_gene: TRBV24-1
CDR3nt: TGTGCCACCAGTGATCAAAGGACAGGGGTCTACACCTTC
CDR3aa: CATSDQRTGVYTF

j_gene: TRBJ2-7
len: 12
abundance: .
d_gene: .
v_gene: TRBV6-6
CDR3nt: TGTGCCAGCAGTCTCCTCGGCTACGAGCAGTACTTC
CDR3aa: CASSLLGYEQYF